Listed below are T cell receptor beta chains from one sample, sequenced in a study of response to subunit inactivated influenza vaccine. TCRdb reprocessed the RT-PCR reads via MiXCR and lists one record per CDR3 protein. The data contain approximately 530,000 distinct CDR3 sequences, approximately 7.1% of them singletons. The sample here was PBMCs from blood, taken roughly 24 months after vaccination. The receptors here all came from a man aged 50 to 69 who received an inactivated influenza vaccine. The CDR3 runs from the conserved cysteine through the conserved F or W. The D gene is left open where the match is weak. Rows may omit the clone size; those that give it use once, few, many or a size class.

V	size	D	J	DNA	CDR3
TRBV7-8	-	-	TRBJ2-7	TGTGCCAGCAGCTTTTCCGCGGGGACCGCTTACGAGCAGTACTTC	CASSFSAGTAYEQYF
TRBV4-3	-	TRBD1	TRBJ1-2	TGCGCCAGCAGCCAGTTTTCGGACAGGAGCTATGGCTACACCTTC	CASSQFSDRSYGYTF
TRBV29-1	few	-	TRBJ1-4	TGCAGCGTTGGAGTAAGAGATGAAAAACTGTTTTTT	CSVGVRDEKLFF
TRBV28	-	-	TRBJ2-7	TGTGCCAGCAGTTTAGGGACTCCCTCCTACGAGCAGTACTTC	CASSLGTPSYEQYF
TRBV20-1	many	-	TRBJ2-3	TGCAGTGCTAGGTTACTCGGGCCGGATACGCAGTATTTT	CSARLLGPDTQYF
TRBV20-1	-	-	TRBJ2-7	TGCAGTGCTAGAGATAGCGGCAGGCGAACCTACGAGCAGTACTTC	CSARDSGRRTYEQYF
TRBV6-1	few	-	TRBJ2-1	TGTGCCAGCAGCCTACTACCCCAGGAACCCTACAATGAGCAGTTCTTC	CASSLLPQEPYNEQFF
TRBV5-1	many	TRBD2	TRBJ2-2	TGCGCCAGCAGCGAGGGACTAGCCCCCGCCGGGGAGCTGTTTTTT	CASSEGLAPAGELFF
TRBV12-3/TRBV12-4	few	TRBD1	TRBJ2-2	TGTGCCAGCAGCCCCCAGGACAGGGGACGCACCGGGGAGCTGTTTTTT	CASSPQDRGRTGELFF
TRBV7-2	few	TRBD2	TRBJ2-7	TGTGCCAGCAGCTTAGTTAGCGGGTTAAGCTCCTACGAGCAGTACTTC	CASSLVSGLSSYEQYF
TRBV4-2	-	TRBD1	TRBJ2-5	TGTGCCAGCAGCCAAGATTCCCCAGGACAGGGGTACCAAGAGACCCAGTACTTC	CASSQDSPGQGYQETQYF
TRBV7-9	few	TRBD1	TRBJ2-7	TGTGCCAGCAGCTTAGGAAGGACAGGGGGGGACGAGCAGTACTTC	CASSLGRTGGDEQYF
TRBV5-1	few	-	TRBJ2-1	TGCGCCAGCAGCTTCCAAGAGAAGCCCGACAATGAGCAGTTCTTC	CASSFQEKPDNEQFF
TRBV29-1	many	-	TRBJ1-1	TGCAGCGCCGCCCTCGGGGACACTGAAGCTTTCTTT	CSAALGDTEAFF
TRBV29-1	-	TRBD1	TRBJ2-7	TGCAGCGTCGCAACAGGGGCCGAGCAGTACTTC	CSVATGAEQYF
TRBV20-1	few	-	TRBJ2-5	TGCAGTGCTAGAGCGGCTCTGTCCCCAGAGACCCAGTACTTC	CSARAALSPETQYF
TRBV28	many	TRBD1	TRBJ1-2	TGTGCCAGCAGTCCCCTCGACAGGGGGGATGGCTACACCTTC	CASSPLDRGDGYTF
TRBV5-4	-	-	TRBJ2-1	TGTGCCAGCAGCGCGCGAGGGGGGGCGGAGTACAATGAGCAGTTCTTC	CASSARGGAEYNEQFF
TRBV6-5	few	-	TRBJ2-5	TGTGCCAGCAGTTTCGCGATGAAAGAGACCCAGTACTTC	CASSFAMKETQYF
TRBV12-3/TRBV12-4	many	-	TRBJ2-7	TGTGCCAGCTCTTTTCAGGGGATATACGAGCAGTACTTC	CASSFQGIYEQYF
TRBV10-3	-	-	TRBJ1-1	TGTGCCAATTCGCCCGGGGGGCGAAAAACTGAAGCTTTCTTT	CANSPGGRKTEAFF
TRBV9	-	TRBD2	TRBJ2-5	TGTGCCAGCAGCGCCCTAGCGGGAGTCCAAGAGACCCAGTACTTC	CASSALAGVQETQYF
TRBV5-1	many	-	TRBJ1-3	TGCGCCAGCAGCTCCCAGGGAGCCTCTGGAAACACCATATATTTT	CASSSQGASGNTIYF
TRBV4-3	-	-	TRBJ1-5	TGCGCCAGCAGCCAAGATCGACGTATTCGTCAGCCCCAGCATTTT	CASSQDRRIRQPQHF
TRBV20-1	few	-	TRBJ1-1	TGCAGTGCTAATACAGGGAGCGGTGCTTTCTTT	CSANTGSGAFF
TRBV20-1	-	TRBD2	TRBJ2-7	TGCAGTGCCGGGACTAGCGGGAGGGCCAGCGAGCAGTACTTC	CSAGTSGRASEQYF
TRBV7-6	many	TRBD2	TRBJ2-3	TGTGCCAGCAGCTTACTTGCCCAGCGGGGCCTTAACACAGATACGCAGTATTTT	CASSLLAQRGLNTDTQYF
TRBV28	-	-	TRBJ2-2	TGTGCCAGCAGTTTATGGACGAGGGAGCTGTTTTTT	CASSLWTRELFF
TRBV4-3	few	TRBD2	TRBJ2-5	TGCGCCAGCAGCCAAGATCTTCTAGCGGGGGCCCAAGAGACCCAGTACTTC	CASSQDLLAGAQETQYF
TRBV29-1	many	TRBD2	TRBJ2-1	TGCAGCGTTTCGGCAAGCGGGAGTTTGGATGAGCAGTTCTTC	CSVSASGSLDEQFF
TRBV4-3	-	TRBD1	TRBJ2-1	TGCGCCAGCAGCAAAGATTTCAGGGGGCGCCCCAATGAGCAGTTCTTC	CASSKDFRGRPNEQFF
TRBV6-1	-	TRBD1	TRBJ1-5	TGTGCCAGCAGTACCGCGGACAGGGGGCTCGCCCAGCATTTT	CASSTADRGLAQHF
TRBV6-2/TRBV6-3	few	-	TRBJ2-1	TGTGCCAGCAGTTACCTCCTGGATGAGCAGTTCTTC	CASSYLLDEQFF
TRBV5-5	many	-	TRBJ2-4	TGTGCCAGCAGCTTGGGGGCACCAGAAAACATTCAGTACTTC	CASSLGAPENIQYF
TRBV7-8	many	-	TRBJ2-3	TGTGCCAGCAGCTTAGGGAGGTCCGATACGCAGTATTTT	CASSLGRSDTQYF
TRBV9	few	TRBD1	TRBJ2-6	TGTGCCAGCAGCGTAGGCACCGCCGGGACAGAGAACTTTGGGGCCAACGTCCTGACTTTC	CASSVGTAGTENFGANVLTF
TRBV20-1	-	-	TRBJ1-1	TGCAGTGCTGGGGTAGCTTTCTTT	CSAGVAFF
TRBV5-1	-	-	TRBJ2-3	TGCGCCAGCAGCCCAGGAGGTCTGGGCACAGATACGCAGTATTTT	CASSPGGLGTDTQYF
TRBV9	many	TRBD1	TRBJ1-2	TGTGCCAGCAGCGTAGAATTCACAGGGGTCCACTATGGCTACACCTTC	CASSVEFTGVHYGYTF